This record covers a single T cell receptor (beta chain). These data belong to a study of identical twins. TCRdb reanalysed the 5' RACE reads using MiXCR and keeps one entry per CDR3 protein. The repertoire includes approximately 680,000 distinct CDR3 sequences, roughly 7.1% of them detected once, and approximately 1.5% sits in the top ten. The CDR3 extends over 17 amino acids. Trimming stripped 5 bases from V and 3 bases from J, with 21 bases between. The germline V gene encodes CDR1 SGHDT and CDR2 YYEEEE. These data were also filed under a second study, of yellow fever vaccine responses in identical twins.

This chain uses TRBV5-6 with TRBJ2-1; D remains ambiguous. Specimen: PBMCs. The sequence was collected from a woman younger than 30 in good health. The CDR3 is CASSSDEQTPFYNEQFF. As DNA, the CDR3 is TGTGCCAGCAGTTCCGACGAACAGACACCCTTCTACAATGAGCAGTTCTTC.